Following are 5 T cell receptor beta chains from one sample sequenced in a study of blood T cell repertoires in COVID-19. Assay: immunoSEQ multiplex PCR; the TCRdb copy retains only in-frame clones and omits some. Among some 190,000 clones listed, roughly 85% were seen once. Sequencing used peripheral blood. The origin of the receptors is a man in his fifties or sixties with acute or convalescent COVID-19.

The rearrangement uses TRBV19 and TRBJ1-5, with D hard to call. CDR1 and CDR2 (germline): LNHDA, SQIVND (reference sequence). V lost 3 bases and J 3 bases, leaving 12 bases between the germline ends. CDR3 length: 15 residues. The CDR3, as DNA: TGTGCCAGTAGTATGAAGCAGGCCTTCAATCAGCCCCAGCATTTT. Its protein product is CASSMKQAFNQPQHF.

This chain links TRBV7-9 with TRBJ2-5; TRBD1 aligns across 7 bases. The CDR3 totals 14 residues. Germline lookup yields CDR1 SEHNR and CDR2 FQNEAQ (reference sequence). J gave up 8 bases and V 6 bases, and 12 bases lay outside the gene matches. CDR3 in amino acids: CASRIGTAEETQYF. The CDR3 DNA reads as TGTGCCAGCAGAATCGGGACAGCCGAGGAAACCCAGTACTTC.

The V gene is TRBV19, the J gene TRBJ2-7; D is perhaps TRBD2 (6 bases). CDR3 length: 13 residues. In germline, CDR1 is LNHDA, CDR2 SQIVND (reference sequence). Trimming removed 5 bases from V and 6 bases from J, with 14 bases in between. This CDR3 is CASSARGRREQYF. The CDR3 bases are TGTGCCAGTAGTGCGCGGGGCCGTCGCGAGCAGTACTTC.

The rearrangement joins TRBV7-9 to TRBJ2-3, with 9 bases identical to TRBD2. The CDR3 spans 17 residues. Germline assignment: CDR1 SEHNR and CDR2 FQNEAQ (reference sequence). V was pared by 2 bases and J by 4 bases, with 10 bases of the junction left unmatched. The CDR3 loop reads CASSLRVLAGFADTQYF. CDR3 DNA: TGTGCCAGCAGCTTAAGGGTTCTAGCGGGATTCGCAGATACGCAGTATTTT.

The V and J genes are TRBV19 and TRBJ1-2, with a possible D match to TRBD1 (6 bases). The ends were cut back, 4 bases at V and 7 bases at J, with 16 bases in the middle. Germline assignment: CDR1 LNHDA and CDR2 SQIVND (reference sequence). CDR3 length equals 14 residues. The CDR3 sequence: CASSRERGTGGYTF. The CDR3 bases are TGTGCCAGTAGTAGGGAAAGGGGGACCGGTGGCTACACCTTC.